This TCR beta chain is from a study of blood T cells in healthy people across ages. Study findings and constraints: Older age went with lower TCR beta diversity per million T cells, in a roughly linear way.

The second PCR ran roughly 7 to 12 cycles with a sample-barcoded 5' primer and J-beta primers. From the 5' RACE reads, TCRdb called clonotypes with MiXCR, one entry per CDR3 protein. This sample has approximately 810,000 distinct CDR3 sequences, with under 40% found just once. As regards this clonotype: Its antigen is not known.

Germline V gene sequence: CDR1 MNHEY, CDR2 SMNVEV (reference sequence). Trimming took off 5 bases at V and 6 bases at J, with 14 bases between the two ends. This CDR3 spans 13 amino acids. Sequencing input: blood. This chain joins TRBV27 and TRBJ2-7; D tentatively fits TRBD1 or TRBD2 (5 bases each). The clonotype comes from a man between 18 and 29 years old in good health. CDR3 coding DNA: TGTGCCAGCAGTCCCGGGACGGGGTGCGAGCAGTACTTC. Protein sequence: CASSPGTGCEQYF.